A single sample is the source of the 12 T cell receptor beta chains below, sequenced in a study of patients and donors after allogeneic stem cell transplantation. TCRdb recomputed calls from the RT-PCR reads with MiXCR, one row per CDR3 protein. The sample lists about 960,000 distinct CDR3 sequences; under 20% were seen once. The source material was blood, either unsorted or a sorted T cell fraction (not recorded which). Receptor source: a human donor who was either an allogeneic HSCT recipient or a stem cell or donor lymphocyte infusion donor (not recorded which). It is not recorded whose cells these are; they may come from a transplant donor.

The chain recombines TRBV5-1 with TRBJ2-5, with 9 bases identical to TRBD1. Germline V CDR1 and CDR2: SGHRS, YFSETQ. The CDR3 sequence is 15 residues long. The V segment lost 3 bases and the J segment 5 bases; nucleotides outside the gene matches: 8. In DNA, the CDR3 is TGCGCCAGCAGCTCTGCTGACAGGGGGTCGGAGACCCAGTACTTC. Amino acids: CASSSADRGSETQYF.

The chain is built from TRBV3-1 and TRBJ2-3; 9 bases agree with TRBD2. Trimming at V came to 0 bases and at J to 2 bases, leaving 6 bases not matched to a gene. CDR3 size: 17 residues. From germline, CDR1 is LGHDT and CDR2 YNNKEL (reference sequence). CDR3 protein: CASSQELLAGYTDTQYF. For the CDR3, the DNA is TGTGCCAGCAGCCAAGAGCTCCTAGCGGGATACACAGATACGCAGTATTTT.

This clonotype occurred a few times. This chain joins TRBV29-1 and TRBJ1-2; unclear D gene. Trimming cost V 6 bases and J 1 base, with 15 bases left between them. The CDR3 is made up of 14 amino acids. The germline V gene encodes CDR1 SQVTM and CDR2 ANQGSEA. Here the CDR3 DNA reads TGCAGCGTCGTCAACCTGGCGGGTAACTATGGCTACACCTTC. Its protein product is CSVVNLAGNYGYTF.

The CDR3 spells CASTQPRELAAGELFF. Here the CDR3 DNA reads TGTGCCAGCACCCAGCCCCGGGAACTAGCTGCCGGGGAGCTGTTTTTT. This chain links TRBV3-1 with TRBJ2-2, with D perhaps matching TRBD2 (6 bases). There are 16 residues in the CDR3. Between the trimmed V and J ends, which lost 7 bases and 6 bases, there was a span of 21 bases. Germline loops: CDR1 LGHDT, CDR2 YNNKEL (reference sequence).

This clonotype was detected only once. The chain couples TRBV20-1 to TRBJ1-1, with D hard to call. Germline-derived CDR1 and CDR2 are DFQATT and SNEGSKA (reference sequence). The CDR3 loop spans 12 amino acids. Trimming pared 4 bases from V and 1 base from J, leaving 7 bases between. The CDR3 nucleotides are TGCAGTGCTATGGCGCCGAACACTGAAGCTTTCTTT. Translation: CSAMAPNTEAFF.

This clonotype was counted between two and nine times. The genes are TRBV15 and TRBJ1-2; TRBD1 matches 9 bases. This CDR3 spans 14 amino acids. Germline trimming cut 6 bases from V and 5 bases from J; bases unmatched to any gene: 7. CDR1 and CDR2 (germline): LNHNV, YYDKDF (reference sequence). DNA for the CDR3: TGTGCCACCAGTAGGGACAGGGCTCCTTATGGCTACACCTTC. It codes for CATSRDRAPYGYTF.

The J gene is TRBJ2-7, the V gene TRBV5-1; the D gene could be TRBD1 or TRBD2 (6 bases each). Per germline, CDR1 SGHRS and CDR2 YFSETQ. The CDR3 totals 15 residues. The V gene lost 0 bases and the J gene lost 2 bases, with 12 bases spanning the gap. The CDR3 reads CASSLDPGATYEQYF. CDR3 DNA: TGCGCCAGCAGCTTGGATCCGGGGGCCACCTACGAGCAGTACTTC.

This clonotype was seen more than once but under ten times. The V gene is TRBV12-3 or TRBV12-4, the J gene TRBJ1-1; D not resolved. Trimming stripped 5 bases from V and 3 bases from J, with 13 bases between. The CDR3 contains 14 residues. The chain's CDR3 is CASSPRGAYTEAFF. The CDR3 nucleotides are TGTGCCAGCAGTCCCCGCGGAGCTTACACTGAAGCTTTCTTT.

The rearrangement joins TRBV6-6 to TRBJ2-3; no firm D call. The germline V and J ends were trimmed by 2 bases and 6 bases, with 6 bases remaining between them. The CDR3 is made up of 12 amino acids. CDR1 and CDR2 from the germline V gene are MNHNY and SVGAGI (reference sequence). The CDR3 coding sequence is TGTGCCAGCAGTTACCCCAAGGATACGCAGTATTTT. Protein product: CASSYPKDTQYF.

The rearrangement uses TRBV9 and TRBJ1-1; 10 bases fit TRBD1. Germline loops: CDR1 SGDLS, CDR2 YYNGEE. J gave up 1 base and V 3 bases, and 9 bases lay outside the gene matches. The CDR3 runs 17 residues. CDR3 coding DNA: TGTGCCAGCAGCGGTGGGACAGGGGATCCGGGGAACACTGAAGCTTTCTTT. It specifies CASSGGTGDPGNTEAFF.

V gene TRBV3-1 combines with J gene TRBJ1-2; a weak D match, TRBD1 (5 bases). V was cut by 0 bases and J by 4 bases, with 21 bases left in between. Germline values: CDR1 LGHDT, CDR2 YNNKEL (reference sequence). The CDR3 covers 18 residues. In DNA form, the CDR3 reads TGTGCCAGCAGCCAAGATCGGGGCTGGGGAGGGGCCGCCTATGGCTACACCTTC. It codes for CASSQDRGWGGAAYGYTF.

Only a few counts were recorded for this clonotype. This chain joins TRBV5-1 and TRBJ1-1, with D possibly matching TRBD1 (5 bases). This CDR3 contains 13 residues. With 6 bases removed from V and 1 base from J, the gap between germline ends came to 10 bases. The V gene's germline CDR1 is SGHRS and CDR2 YFSETQ. The CDR3 reads CASKKGENTEAFF. The CDR3 DNA sequence: TGCGCCAGCAAGAAAGGGGAGAACACTGAAGCTTTCTTT.